This record concerns one T cell receptor (beta chain) sequence. It has no known antigen specificity. The sample holds no much larger clone one base away, and base qualities are not on file. The data were taken from a study of cytomegalovirus exposure and HLA in healthy donors (dated by TCRdb to about 2017). With regard to the full study: An earlier analysis of roughly 500 of the donors reported 276 Gb of sequence data and 100 million to 120 million unique TCR beta sequences obtained from some 200 million T cells. About 320 gigabases of sequencing data and approximately 80 million unique TCR sequences were included in an early release covering about 700 HLA-typed donors. Of the roughly 400 genotyped donors, 81% fell in the genetic ancestry cluster associated with self-reported Caucasian donors. The study aimed to test whether signatures of past pathogen exposure could be identified by cataloging public T cell receptors. The study profiled the T cell repertoires of some 610 subjects by immunosequencing and related them to cytomegalovirus serostatus. Besides the first cohort of around 670 subjects, a separate validation cohort made up of 120 or so different subjects was used. High-throughput TCR immunosequencing, statistical association of individual TCRs with disease status, and machine learning were combined to predict cytomegalovirus infection status. In a later analysis, previously published TCR beta repertoires from 500 to 750 donors were re-analyzed and high-resolution HLA genotyping was added so that TCR occurrence patterns could be studied. The later analysis used no new phenotypic data to find candidate immune exposures, relying instead on TCR beta sequences and their occurrence across donors. To decide whether each TCR beta V gene segment behaved as functional or pseudogenic, an earlier analysis of fewer than 750 of the donors relied on high-throughput TCR beta sequencing. Alongside the repertoire data, information on donor age, sex, ethnicity and CMV serostatus was compiled. A later genetic analysis used genome-wide SNP genotypes for about 65% of the 666 donors, treating that subset as a discovery cohort. Every repertoire in the discovery cohort had been generated on one and the same sequencing platform. HLA typing included class I and class II loci at four-digit resolution. Typing coverage varied by locus: roughly 620-640 donors for A, B, C, DRB1 and DQB1; 522 for DQA1; over 600 for DPA1; 450 to 480 for DPB1. About five DR-DQ haplotypes were treated as single units for association and clustering because of strong linkage in the cohort. Across some 400 genotyped donors of the cohort, an average of about 240,000 unique TCR beta nucleotide sequences per donor were sequenced, and roughly a sixth of those sequences were non-productive. The investigation overall reported the following: A later analysis found that most CMV-associated TCR beta chains appeared HLA-restricted, with HLA associations seemingly driven largely by CMV exposure. In a later genetic analysis, a missense DCLRE1C variant was associated with V-gene and J-gene trimming of TCR beta chains, and the association was replicated in an independent cohort. The 87-base-pair reads could not distinguish some IMGT-functional V segments, including TRBV6-2 and TRBV6-3, so those segments were excluded. According to a later analysis, TCR association rates differed among HLA loci, with DRB1 alleles showing the most associated TCRs and HLA-C alleles showing the fewest. The cohort was sequenced for TCR beta chains only, and without alpha or paired-chain data the features that could be detected were limited. The study listed approximately 160 TCR beta chains as associated with cytomegalovirus. Correlated functional status among segregating V segments might be attributable to linkage disequilibrium, but an unknown experimental factor could not be ruled out. The presence/absence analyses assumed that sequencing depth was roughly uniform across donors, and that assumption may not be true. Most TCR sequences were observed very rarely across donors, whereas some public TCRs were present in many individuals. Compared with equally common non-associated chains, HLA-associated TCR beta chains in a later analysis were more clonally expanded and had lower generation probabilities. About 17 rarely observed V segments, including chromosome 9 orphons, were excluded from the earlier analysis of about 600 of the donors because counts were too low. The only immune exposure information available for the cohort was CMV serostatus. When HLA alleles, especially DR and DQ, strongly co-occurred, TCR associations were difficult to assign to individual alleles. The classifier was reported to diagnose cytomegalovirus status with high specificity and sensitivity in both the original and validation cohorts. According to the authors, the approach could potentially be generalized to other disease states and immunological phenotypes. A group of highly shared sequence variants was considered likely to be a technical artifact of the sequencing pipeline. A later genetic analysis reported fewer N-insertions in productive TCRs among donors in an Asian-associated ancestry cluster than the approximately 700-donor mean. In vitro tests confirmed that three of the cytomegalovirus-associated TCR beta chains recognize cytomegalovirus antigens. A later analysis reported that several top co-occurrence clusters appeared linked to parvovirus B19, influenza, CMV and Epstein-Barr virus. A later analysis associated approximately 17,000 TCR beta sequences with specific HLA alleles at a false discovery rate of 0.05. A further reported finding was that TCR beta sequences accurately predicted the HLA-A and HLA-B alleles for most subjects in the first cohort. Because some donors lacked HLA typing at each locus, the association tests relied only on the typed subset. Broadly in line with IMGT annotations, most TCR beta V segments showed up in productive rearrangements about 87% or about 30% of the time in an earlier analysis of approximately 600 of the donors.

In total, roughly 670 healthy bone marrow donors made up the cohort. All cohort members were sampled while nominally healthy, although unrecorded immune exposures were likely present. The donor tested CMV seronegative and was one of the 352 seronegative cohort members. A peripheral blood sample was collected from each donor, and TCR beta sequencing was performed on peripheral blood mononuclear cells. Genomic DNA extraction from the blood cell samples was performed with the Qiagen DNeasy Blood Extraction Kit. The CDR3 goes from the cysteine to the phenylalanine over 13 residues. CDR3 DNA is the only sequence kept; it has 39 bases, read in frame from the first base. CDR1 and CDR2 are read off the germline V gene (reference sequence) as MNHEY and SMNVEV. Clipping removes 8 bases from V and 6 bases from J, with 4 as the unmatched junction base count. Library preparation employed the immunoSEQ multiplex PCR assay. For the multiplex PCR, a mixture combining 60 forward primers for TCR Vbeta segments and 13 reverse primers for TCR Jbeta segments was used. A multiplex PCR assay on genomic DNA amplified the CDR3 region of rearranged TCR beta genes. The Illumina HiSeq System was used to sequence the amplified TCR beta libraries as 87-base-pair reads. Turning to the authors' computational methods: A later analysis tallied some 79 million unique TCR beta chains across the 640 or so repertoires, and approximately 12 million of those chains were shared by two or more donors. To remove PCR and sequencing errors, raw reads were error-corrected and collapsed into unique sequences using a nearest-neighbor algorithm that merged closely related sequences. V, D and J gene segments were assigned by aligning CDR3 sequences to IMGT reference sequences. For a sequence to be retained, at least a six-nucleotide match to both a V gene segment and a J gene segment was required. Rearrangements were classified as productive when the CDR3 lacked stop codons and remained in frame with V and J, and all other rearrangements were classified as non-productive. Following IMGT convention, CDR3 was defined as the stretch from the second conserved V-encoded cysteine to the conserved J-encoded phenylalanine. The earlier analysis of some 600 of the donors excluded sequences that lacked an unambiguous match to a single V gene segment. In an earlier analysis of roughly 600 of the donors, a V segment was called functional when productive rearrangements were above 56.7%, and segregating when the standard deviation between donors exceeded 5%. A statistical classification framework was built for diagnosing cytomegalovirus status from the catalog of TCR beta chain sequences. A later analysis assigned V and J genes by comparing TCR nucleotide sequences with IMGT/GENE-DB human TR gene sequences. Using the TCRdist pipeline, a later analysis assigned CDR3 sequences along with most-parsimonious VDJ recombination scenarios. In a later analysis, each TCR beta chain was defined by its CDR3 amino acid sequence together with its V-gene family, and reads lacking a unique V-gene family were excluded. As a way to deal with suspected cross-contamination and a sequencing artifact, a later analysis dropped over 550 nucleotide sequences that were highly shared and had low generation probability. In a later analysis, a clonal expansion index for each public chain was calculated from normalized within-repertoire ranks of inferred template counts. A later analysis computed generation probabilities with a VDJ recombination model fitted to out-of-frame rearrangements, and checked the results against IGoR. In a later analysis, hypergeometric tests were used to score TCR-TCR, TCR-HLA and TCR-CMV co-occurrence, with a repertoire-size bias correction applied to TCR pairs. To estimate false discovery rates, a later analysis permuted the HLA or CMV assignments 20 times. In a later analysis, co-occurring TCRs were grouped using DBSCAN, with TCRdist sequence similarity added in when clustering inside HLA-allele-positive subsets. Repertoires with fewer than 30,000 or more than 120,000 public chains were left out of co-occurrence clustering, as were four to six repertoires with anomalous nucleotide sharing. Drawn from immuneACCESS, this table holds only the in-frame rearrangements with V and J called that TCRdb kept. Clones are partly lost; checked studies trace under half to an unresolved V gene and leave the rest unexplained. V and J calls and clone size are given by that table; D and trimming were obtained from the DNA. This sample is represented by about 150,000 clones; about three quarters of them were singletons. The top ten clonotypes cover approximately 4% of the sample.

The chain is made from TRBV27 and TRBJ2-4; the junction holds 10 bases that match TRBD1. The TCR comes from a woman between 40 and 55 years old in good health and CMV-seronegative. The sequenced sample consisted of PBMCs. The CDR3 protein is CASRGQGINIQYF. The DNA reads TGTGCCAGCCGGGGACAGGGGATAAACATTCAGTACTTC.